Below, 18 T cell receptor beta chains from the same sample are listed, as sequenced in a study of Graves' ophthalmopathy and Graves' hyperthyroidism. TCR beta CDR3 amplification used RNA transcripts. RT-PCR in the first round used HTBI primers; a second-round multiplex PCR followed. TCRdb recomputed calls from the multiplex PCR reads with MiXCR, one row per CDR3 protein. The sample lists approximately 37,000 distinct CDR3 sequences, around 50% occurring once. The sample was peripheral blood. All receptors come from an adult man with Graves' ophthalmopathy.

This chain connects TRBV24-1 to TRBJ1-2; 10 nucleotides agree with TRBD1. Germline V gives CDR1 KGHDR, CDR2 SFDVKD. With V trimmed by 3 bases and J by 7 bases, 1 base remained unmatched. This CDR3 is built from 13 residues. The CDR3 here is CATSDGTGVGYTF. DNA of the CDR3: TGTGCCACCAGTGATGGGACAGGGGTTGGCTACACCTTC.

In its sample, this clonotype was seen many times. The V gene is TRBV28, the J gene TRBJ2-1; TRBD2 agrees at 7 bases. The V gene end was trimmed by 6 bases and the J gene end by 5 bases; junction bases not matched to a gene: 7. The V gene's germline CDR1 is MDHEN and CDR2 SYDVKM. CDR3 length equals 14 residues. The CDR3 coding sequence is TGTGCCAGCAGGGCTCTGCTAGCGGACAATGAGCAGTTCTTC. This sequence encodes CASRALLADNEQFF. Based on the CDR3 plus reference TRBV28 and TRBJ2-1, the full variable domain is DVKVTQSSRYLVKRTGEKVFLECVQDMDHENMFWYRQDPGLGLRLIYFSYDVKMKEKGDIPEGYSVSREKKERFSLILESASTNQTSMYLCASRALLADNEQFFGPGTRLTVL.

V and J are TRBV20-1 and TRBJ1-1, with TRBD1 identical over 8 bases. This CDR3 spans 16 amino acids. Trimming removed 3 bases from V and 0 bases from J; junction bases left unmatched: 9. Per germline, CDR1 DFQATT and CDR2 SNEGSKA (reference sequence). The DNA for the CDR3 is TGCAGTGCTAGGGTGACAGGGGCGGCTTTGAACACTGAAGCTTTCTTT. It specifies CSARVTGAALNTEAFF.

This clonotype was recorded at least ten times. The V gene is TRBV30, the J gene TRBJ1-1, with D unclear. The ends were cut back, 8 bases at V and 10 bases at J, with 17 bases in the middle. The CDR3 has 11 amino acids. The germline V gene has CDR1 GTSNPN and CDR2 SVGIG (reference sequence). The DNA of the CDR3 is TGTGCCCAAACCATCGGTGGTGGAGCTTTCTTT. This translates into CAQTIGGGAFF. Based on the CDR3 plus reference TRBV30 and TRBJ1-1, the full variable domain is SQTIHQWPATLVQPVGSPLSLECTVEGTSNPNLYWYRQAAGRGLQLLFYSVGIGQISSEVPQNLSASRPQDRQFILSSKKLLLSDSGFYLCAQTIGGGAFFGQGTRLTVV.

The chain recombines TRBV29-1 with TRBJ2-3; tentatively, D is TRBD2 (7 bases). Germline V gene data show CDR1 as SQVTM and CDR2 as ANQGSEA. The V gene lost 5 bases and the J gene lost 1 base, with 13 bases spanning the gap. CDR3 length: 14 residues. The CDR3 nucleotides are TGCAGCGTTACCTCGGGGGGCGGCACAGATACGCAGTATTTT. Translating gives CSVTSGGGTDTQYF.

This clonotype was found once. The conserved phenylalanine or tryptophan normally closing the CDR3 is absent here, so this likely arose from a read error. The chain has TRBV2 and TRBJ2-3; D is unclear. V was shortened by 5 bases and J by 1 base, with 7 bases between the two germline ends. CDR1 is SNHLY and CDR2 is FYNNEI in the germline V gene. The CDR3 has 13 residues. The CDR3 loop reads CASSRQGTDTQYL. CDR3 DNA: TGTGCCAGCAGTCGTCAGGGCACAGATACGCAGTATTTG.

This clonotype was seen ten or more times. The V call is TRBV7-3, the J call TRBJ2-3; 9 nucleotides align to TRBD2. The trim removed 2 bases at V and 6 bases at J, leaving 6 bases unmatched. Germline V gives CDR1 SGHTA, CDR2 FQGTGA. The CDR3 runs to 15 residues. The CDR3 DNA is TGTGCCAGCAGCTTACAAGCGGGGGGCGGGGATACGCAGTATTTT. As protein: CASSLQAGGGDTQYF.

This clonotype was observed at least ten times. The chain is built from TRBV6-1 and TRBJ1-1, with D hard to call. Between the trimmed V and J ends, which lost 0 bases and 0 bases, there was a span of 5 bases. The CDR3 runs 14 residues. Germline CDR1 MNHNS, CDR2 SASEGT. The CDR3 region is CASSEARVNTEAFF. The CDR3 DNA follows: TGTGCCAGCAGTGAAGCACGAGTGAACACTGAAGCTTTCTTT.

The chain joins TRBV7-6 to TRBJ2-5, with 14 bases that match TRBD2. CDR3 length: 16 residues. V trimming: 3 bases; J trimming: 2 bases; junction bases outside the gene matches: 2. Per the germline V gene, CDR1 is SGHVS and CDR2 is FNYEAQ. CDR3 bases: TGTGCCAGCAGCTTTGGGACTAGCGGGGGTCAAGAGACCCAGTACTTC. This translates into CASSFGTSGGQETQYF.

This chain uses TRBV6-1 with TRBJ2-7; unclear D gene. Germline loops: CDR1 MNHNS, CDR2 SASEGT. Trimming removed 7 bases at V and 0 bases at J, with 16 bases between. This CDR3 is 15 amino acids long. The DNA for the CDR3 is TGTGCCAGCAACCGAGCCCGGAACAGCTCCTACGAGCAGTACGTC. Translated, it gives CASNRARNSSYEQYV.

In this sample, this clonotype turned up many times. This chain uses TRBV20-1 with TRBJ1-1; TRBD1 matches 7 bases. V gave up 1 base and J gave up 10 bases; unmatched junction bases: 12. Per the germline V gene, CDR1 is DFQATT and CDR2 is SNEGSKA (reference sequence). The CDR3 extends over 14 amino acids. This CDR3 is CSARAPTGSFIAFF. DNA of the CDR3: TGCAGTGCTAGAGCCCCGACAGGGAGTTTTATAGCTTTCTTT.

This rearrangement joins TRBV10-2 to TRBJ2-3, with 9 bases identical to TRBD2. Unmatched junction bases numbered 0, after V lost 5 bases and J lost 0 bases. The CDR3 runs 14 residues. CDR1 is WSHSY, CDR2 SAAADI, per germline. CDR3 coding DNA: TGCGCCAGCAGTAGCGGGGGGAGCACAGATACGCAGTATTTT. This gives the protein CASSSGGSTDTQYF.

The chain couples TRBV19 to TRBJ1-5; D is unresolved. The CDR3 spans 12 residues. The germline CDR1 and CDR2 sequences are LNHDA and SQIVND (reference sequence). Trimming took off 4 bases at V and 9 bases at J, with 10 bases between the two ends. CDR3 protein: CASSRVSGPQHF. The CDR3, as DNA: TGTGCCAGTAGTAGGGTCTCGGGGCCCCAGCATTTT.

The chain links TRBV19 to TRBJ2-5; D is uncertain. Germline V lookup: CDR1 LNHDA, CDR2 SQIVND (reference sequence). The CDR3 loop spans 11 amino acids. The germline V and J ends were trimmed by 8 bases and 5 bases, with 9 bases remaining between them. The CDR3 coding sequence is TGTGCCAGTGAGGCCGGGGAGACCCAGTACTTC. It translates to CASEAGETQYF. Full variable domain (missing parts from reference TRBV19 and TRBJ2-5): DGGITQSPKYLFRKEGQNVTLSCEQNLNHDAMYWYRQDPGQGLRLIYYSQIVNDFQKGDIAEGYSVSREKKESFPLTVTSAQKNPTAFYLCASEAGETQYFGPGTRLLVL.

The table lists this clonotype with many counts. The chain has TRBV12-3 or TRBV12-4 and TRBJ1-2; 11 nucleotides align to TRBD1. This CDR3 has 18 residues. The V segment lost 7 bases and the J segment 0 bases; nucleotides outside the gene matches: 13. The CDR3 sequence is CASTPRGGQGASNYGYTF. CDR3 DNA: TGTGCCAGCACCCCCCGGGGTGGACAGGGGGCATCTAACTATGGCTACACCTTC.

This clonotype was counted only a few times. A much larger clone is a single base away; this may be a read error. The V call is TRBV6-5, the J call TRBJ2-1; 8 nucleotides align to TRBD2. The CDR3 has 16 amino acids. Germline-derived CDR1 and CDR2 are MNHEY and SVGAGI. The DNA for the CDR3 is TGTGCCAGCAGTAAGCTTGGGCGGGGGGCATACAATGAGCAGTCCTTC. Amino acids: CASSKLGRGAYNEQSF.

The chain uses TRBV5-1 and TRBJ2-1; 14 positions match TRBD2. V lost 3 bases and J lost 3; bases outside the gene matches: 2. Germline-derived CDR1 and CDR2 are SGHRS and YFSETQ. The CDR3 loop spans 16 amino acids. The DNA for the CDR3 is TGCGCCAGCAGCTCGGGACTAGCGGGAGTCTACAATGAGCAGTTCTTC. It is translated as CASSSGLAGVYNEQFF.

In its sample, this clonotype ranks as medium-sized. CDR3 in amino acids: CATSDPGHTLTDTQYF. Here the CDR3 DNA reads TGTGCCACCAGTGATCCGGGACACACCTTGACAGATACGCAGTATTTT. The chain has TRBV24-1 and TRBJ2-3; tentatively, D is TRBD1 (6 bases). Trimming pared 3 bases from V and 3 bases from J, leaving 15 bases between. This CDR3 is built from 16 residues. Germline V gene sequence: CDR1 KGHDR, CDR2 SFDVKD.